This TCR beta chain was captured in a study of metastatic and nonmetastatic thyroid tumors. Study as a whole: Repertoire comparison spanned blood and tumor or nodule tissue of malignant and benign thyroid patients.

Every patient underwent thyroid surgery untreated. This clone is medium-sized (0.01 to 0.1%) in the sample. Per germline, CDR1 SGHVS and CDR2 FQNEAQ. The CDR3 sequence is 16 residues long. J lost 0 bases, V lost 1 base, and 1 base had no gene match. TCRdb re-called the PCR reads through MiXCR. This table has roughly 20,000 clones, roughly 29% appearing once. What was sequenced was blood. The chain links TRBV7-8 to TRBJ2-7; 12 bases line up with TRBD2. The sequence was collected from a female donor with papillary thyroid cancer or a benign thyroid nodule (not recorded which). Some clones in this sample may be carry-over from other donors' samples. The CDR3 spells CASSLGTSGTSYEQYF. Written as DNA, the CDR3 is TGTGCCAGCAGCTTAGGGACTAGCGGGACCTCCTACGAGCAGTACTTC.